This T cell receptor (beta chain) was captured in a study of shared clonotypes between healthy human individuals. CDR3 length: 13 amino acids. Germline V gives CDR1 SGHRS, CDR2 YFSETQ. Trimming stripped 7 bases from V and 6 bases from J, with 17 bases between. Points from the study as a whole: The sharing of approximately 4.6% of naive CD4 clonotypes was seen across a few donors.

Clones were sequenced by immunoSEQ multiplex PCR, and TCRdb holds only the in-frame ones, with some missing. The data show 400,000 or so clones, around 96% seen once. Remarks on this clone: Its antigen remains unidentified.

The chain employs TRBV5-1 and TRBJ2-7; either TRBD1 or TRBD2 may supply D (5 bases each). The sequence was collected from a man between 25 and 39 years old in good health. What was sequenced was memory CD8+ T cells sorted from blood. Documented subset: CD45RO+ cells pooled with CCR7-negative TemRA cells. The CDR3 coding sequence is TGCGCCAGCTCAGGGACGAATGGAGGCGAGCAGTACTTC. It specifies CASSGTNGGEQYF.